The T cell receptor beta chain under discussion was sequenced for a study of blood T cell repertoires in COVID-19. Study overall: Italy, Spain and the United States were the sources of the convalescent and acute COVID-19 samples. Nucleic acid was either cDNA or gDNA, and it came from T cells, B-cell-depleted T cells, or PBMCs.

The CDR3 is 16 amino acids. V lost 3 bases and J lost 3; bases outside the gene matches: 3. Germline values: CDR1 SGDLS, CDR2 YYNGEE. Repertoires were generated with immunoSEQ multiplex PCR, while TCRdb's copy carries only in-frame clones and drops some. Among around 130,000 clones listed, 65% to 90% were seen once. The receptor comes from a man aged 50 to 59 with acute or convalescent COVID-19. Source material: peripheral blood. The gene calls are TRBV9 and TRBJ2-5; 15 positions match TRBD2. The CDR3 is CASSGGLAGGEETQYF. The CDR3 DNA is TGTGCCAGCAGCGGAGGACTAGCGGGGGGGGAAGAGACCCAGTACTTC.